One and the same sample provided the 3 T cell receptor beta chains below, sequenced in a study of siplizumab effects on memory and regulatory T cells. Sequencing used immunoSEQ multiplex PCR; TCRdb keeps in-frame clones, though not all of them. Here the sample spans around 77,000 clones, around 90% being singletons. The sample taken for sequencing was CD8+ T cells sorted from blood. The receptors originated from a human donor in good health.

The CDR3 nucleotides are TGCGCCAGCAGCCAAGAAAGCCAAGCTTACCAAGAGACCCAGTACTTC. This encodes CASSQESQAYQETQYF. The chain uses TRBV4-1 and TRBJ2-5; D gene ambiguous. Trimming cost V 0 bases and J 0 bases, with 11 bases left between them. This CDR3 is built from 16 residues. From germline, CDR1 is MGHRA and CDR2 YSYEKL.

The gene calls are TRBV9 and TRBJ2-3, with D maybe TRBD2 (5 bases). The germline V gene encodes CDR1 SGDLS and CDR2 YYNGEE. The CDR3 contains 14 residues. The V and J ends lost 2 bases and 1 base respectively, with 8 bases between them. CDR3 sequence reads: CASSVGVGTDTQYF. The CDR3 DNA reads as TGTGCCAGCAGCGTGGGAGTTGGCACAGATACGCAGTATTTT.

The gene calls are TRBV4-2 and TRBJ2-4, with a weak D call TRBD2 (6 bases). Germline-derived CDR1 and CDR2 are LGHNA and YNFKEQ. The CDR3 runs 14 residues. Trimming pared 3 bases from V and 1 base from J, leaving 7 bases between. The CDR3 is CASSQLAAKNIQYF. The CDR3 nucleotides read TGTGCCAGCAGCCAGCTAGCGGCCAAAAACATTCAGTACTTC.